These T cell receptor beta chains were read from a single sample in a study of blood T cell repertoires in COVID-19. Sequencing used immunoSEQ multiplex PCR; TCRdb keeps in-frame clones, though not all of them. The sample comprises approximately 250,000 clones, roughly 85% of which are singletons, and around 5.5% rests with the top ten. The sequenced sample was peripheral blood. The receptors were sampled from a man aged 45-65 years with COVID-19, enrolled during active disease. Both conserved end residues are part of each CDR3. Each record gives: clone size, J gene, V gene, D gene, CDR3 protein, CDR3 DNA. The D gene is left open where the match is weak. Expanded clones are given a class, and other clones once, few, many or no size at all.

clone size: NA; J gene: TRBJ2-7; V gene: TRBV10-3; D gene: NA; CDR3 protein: CAIRPTGSRLSYEQYF; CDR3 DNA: TGTGCCATCAGACCCACAGGGAGCCGACTCTCCTACGAGCAGTACTTC
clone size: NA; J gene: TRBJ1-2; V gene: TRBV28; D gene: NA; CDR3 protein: CASSLSRTRNYGYTF; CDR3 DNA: TGTGCCAGCAGTCTCTCACGGACACGGAACTATGGCTACACCTTC
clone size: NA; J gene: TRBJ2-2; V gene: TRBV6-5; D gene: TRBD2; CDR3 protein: CASSLMGGDTGELFF; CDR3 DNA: TGTGCCAGCAGTTTAATGGGGGGGGACACCGGGGAGCTGTTTTTT
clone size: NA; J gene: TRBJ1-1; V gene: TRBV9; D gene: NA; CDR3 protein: CASSVGGERTEAFF; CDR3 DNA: TGTGCCAGCAGCGTAGGGGGGGAGCGGACTGAAGCTTTCTTT
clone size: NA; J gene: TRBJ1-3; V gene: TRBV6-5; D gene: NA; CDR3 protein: CASILSRSSGNTIYF; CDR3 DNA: TGTGCCAGCATCCTCAGTCGCAGCTCTGGAAACACCATATATTTT
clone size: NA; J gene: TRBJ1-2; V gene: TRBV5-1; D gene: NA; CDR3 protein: CASSWGQSAGGYTF; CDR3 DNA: TGCGCCAGCTCCTGGGGTCAGTCGGCGGGAGGCTACACCTTC
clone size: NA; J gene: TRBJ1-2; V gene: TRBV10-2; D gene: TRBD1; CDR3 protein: CASSRDSYGYTF; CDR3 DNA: TGCGCCAGCAGCCGGGACAGCTATGGCTACACCTTC
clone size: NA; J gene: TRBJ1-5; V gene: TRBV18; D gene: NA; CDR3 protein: CASSLTPGNLNQPQHF; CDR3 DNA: TGTGCCAGCTCACTGACCCCCGGGAATCTCAATCAGCCCCAGCATTTT
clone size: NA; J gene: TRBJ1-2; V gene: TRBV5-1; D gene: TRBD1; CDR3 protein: CASSKDREGGYTF; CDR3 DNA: TGCGCCAGCAGCAAGGACAGGGAGGGAGGCTACACCTTC
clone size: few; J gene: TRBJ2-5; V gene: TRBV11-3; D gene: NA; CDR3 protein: CASSTDSRETQYF; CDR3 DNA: TGTGCCAGCAGCACTGACAGCAGGGAGACCCAGTACTTC
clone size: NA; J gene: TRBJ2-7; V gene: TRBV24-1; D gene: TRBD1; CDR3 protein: CATSDSSQGRSEQYF; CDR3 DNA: TGTGCCACCAGTGATTCCTCACAGGGGCGAAGCGAGCAGTACTTC
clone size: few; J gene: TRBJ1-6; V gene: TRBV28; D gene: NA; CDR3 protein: CASRPRTLHF; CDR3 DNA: TGTGCCAGCAGACCACGCACACTCCACTTT
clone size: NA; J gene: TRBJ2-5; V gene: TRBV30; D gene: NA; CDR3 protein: CAWSAPQETQYF; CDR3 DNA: TGTGCCTGGAGTGCCCCGCAAGAGACCCAGTACTTC
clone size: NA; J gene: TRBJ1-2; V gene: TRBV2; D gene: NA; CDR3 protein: CASSSQGNGYTF; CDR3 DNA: TGTGCCAGCAGTTCGCAGGGGAATGGCTACACCTTC
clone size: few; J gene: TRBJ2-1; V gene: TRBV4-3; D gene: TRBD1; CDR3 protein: CASGIGRQGVYNEQFF; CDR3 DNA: TGCGCCAGCGGGATAGGGAGACAGGGAGTTTACAATGAGCAGTTCTTC
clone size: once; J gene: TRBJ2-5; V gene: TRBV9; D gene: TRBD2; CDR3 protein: CASSPGTSGQETQYF; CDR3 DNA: TGTGCCAGCAGCCCGGGGACTAGCGGCCAAGAGACCCAGTACTTC
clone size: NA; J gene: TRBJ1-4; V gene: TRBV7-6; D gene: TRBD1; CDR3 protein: CASSLVGQGLTNEKLFF; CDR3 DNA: TGTGCCAGCAGCTTAGTGGGACAGGGGTTAACTAATGAAAAACTGTTTTTT
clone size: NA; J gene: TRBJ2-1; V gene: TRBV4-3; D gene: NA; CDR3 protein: CASSQDLGTLSSNYNEQFF; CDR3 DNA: TGCGCCAGCAGCCAAGATTTGGGGACTCTGAGCTCCAACTACAATGAGCAGTTCTTC
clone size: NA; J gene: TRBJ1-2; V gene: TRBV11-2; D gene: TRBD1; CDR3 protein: CASSSSATGTGIYGYTF; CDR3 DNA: TGTGCCAGCAGCTCGTCTGCCACCGGGACAGGGATATATGGCTACACCTTC
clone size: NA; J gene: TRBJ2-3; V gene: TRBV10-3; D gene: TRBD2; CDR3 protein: CAISELASGPDTQYF; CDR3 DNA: TGTGCCATCAGTGAGTTGGCTAGCGGCCCAGATACGCAGTATTTT
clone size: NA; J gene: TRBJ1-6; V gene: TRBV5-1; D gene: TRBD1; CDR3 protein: CASSSRGQGGSPLHF; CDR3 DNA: TGCGCCAGCAGCTCACGGGGACAGGGAGGTTCACCCCTCCACTTT
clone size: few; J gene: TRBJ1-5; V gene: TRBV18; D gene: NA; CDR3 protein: CASSTAGGSNQPQHF; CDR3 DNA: TGTGCCAGCTCGACTGCCGGGGGATCCAATCAGCCCCAGCATTTT
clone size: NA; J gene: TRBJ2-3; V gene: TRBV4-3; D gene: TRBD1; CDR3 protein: CASSQDARGQSDTQYF; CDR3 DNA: TGCGCCAGCAGCCAAGATGCCAGGGGGCAATCAGATACGCAGTATTTT
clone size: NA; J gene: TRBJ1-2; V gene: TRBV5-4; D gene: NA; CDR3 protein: CASSLGSLTGSIGYTF; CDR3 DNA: TGTGCCAGCAGCTTAGGGTCGCTCACGGGATCCATTGGCTACACCTTC
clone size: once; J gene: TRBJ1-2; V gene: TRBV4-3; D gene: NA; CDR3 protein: CASSQDVGQGDYGYTF; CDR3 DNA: TGCGCCAGCAGCCAAGACGTGGGGCAGGGTGACTATGGCTACACCTTC
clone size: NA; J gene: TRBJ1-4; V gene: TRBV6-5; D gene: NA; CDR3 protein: CASSSQEGKLFF; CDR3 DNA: TGTGCCAGCAGTTCCCAGGAGGGGAAACTGTTTTTT
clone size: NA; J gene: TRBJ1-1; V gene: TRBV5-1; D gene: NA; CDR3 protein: CASSSRPSWETEAFF; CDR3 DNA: TGCGCCAGCAGCTCCCGACCCTCTTGGGAGACTGAAGCTTTCTTT
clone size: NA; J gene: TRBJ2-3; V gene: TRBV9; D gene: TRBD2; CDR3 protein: CASSVQRGGSDTQYF; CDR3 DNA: TGTGCCAGCAGCGTCCAGCGGGGAGGATCAGATACGCAGTATTTT
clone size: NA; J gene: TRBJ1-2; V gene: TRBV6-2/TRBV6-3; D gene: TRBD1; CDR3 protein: CASSSSGGNNYGYTF; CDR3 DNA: TGTGCCAGCAGCTCTTCAGGGGGCAATAACTATGGCTACACCTTC
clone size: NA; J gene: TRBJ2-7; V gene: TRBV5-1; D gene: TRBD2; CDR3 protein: CASSLAGGPTYEQYF; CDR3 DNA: TGCGCCAGCAGCTTGGCGGGGGGACCAACCTACGAGCAGTACTTC
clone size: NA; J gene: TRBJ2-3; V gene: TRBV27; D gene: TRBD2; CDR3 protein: CASRGGFRTDTQYF; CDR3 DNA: TGTGCCAGCCGGGGGGGGTTTCGCACAGATACGCAGTATTTT